Following are 19 T cell receptor beta chains from one sample sequenced in a study of shared clonotypes between healthy human individuals. Libraries were prepared by immunoSEQ multiplex PCR; TCRdb keeps only in-frame clonotypes and omits some of them. The sample lists approximately 2,200,000 clones; about 92% were seen once. Only CD45RO-negative cells positively selected for CCR7 counted as naive CD8 cells, so terminally differentiated effector memory CD45RA+ cells were excluded. The sequenced sample consisted of naive CD8+ T cells from PBMCs. These receptors came from a man aged 18 to 30 in good health. Some clones in this sample may be carry-over from other donors' samples.

The chain combines TRBV27 with TRBJ2-1; D possibly corresponds to TRBD2 (6 bases). The V and J ends lost 5 bases and 3 bases respectively, with 14 bases between them. Per germline, CDR1 MNHEY and CDR2 SMNVEV (reference sequence). This CDR3 is 15 amino acids long. This CDR3 reads CASSPRLGDYNEQFF. The CDR3 DNA reads TGTGCCAGCAGTCCCAGACTAGGGGACTACAATGAGCAGTTCTTC.

The genes are TRBV27 and TRBJ1-2; D gene unclear. Germline CDR1 MNHEY, CDR2 SMNVEV (reference sequence). Trimming removed 7 bases at V and 5 bases at J, with 32 bases between. The CDR3 covers 19 residues. The CDR3 region is CASTSNSLGRPRAFYGYTF. CDR3 bases: TGTGCCAGCACTTCAAATTCCCTTGGACGGCCGCGGGCCTTTTATGGCTACACCTTC.

The genes are TRBV11-2 and TRBJ2-1; D is undetermined. The CDR3 is 16 residues long. The V gene's germline CDR1 is SGHAT and CDR2 FQNNGV. Trimming shortened V by 0 bases and J by 4 bases, and 13 bases separated the two germline ends. CDR3 sequence reads: CASSLDGMWGYNEQFF. The CDR3 bases are TGTGCCAGCAGCTTAGATGGGATGTGGGGATACAATGAGCAGTTCTTC.

This chain uses TRBV5-4 with TRBJ2-7, with D unresolved. V lost 4 bases, J lost 4 bases, and 15 bases lay in between. The CDR3 covers 14 residues. From germline, CDR1 is SGHNT and CDR2 YYREEE (reference sequence). CDR3 bases: TGTGCCAGCAGCCCAAATCTGGGGTTTTACGAGCAGTACTTC. Translating it yields CASSPNLGFYEQYF. The full variable domain, with the rest looked up from reference TRBV5-4 and TRBJ2-7, is ETGVTQSPTHLIKTRGQQVTLRCSSQSGHNTVSWYQQALGQGPQFIFQYYREEENGRGNFPPRFSGLQFPNYSSELNVNALELDDSALYLCASSPNLGFYEQYFGPGTRLTVT.

This clone showed up just once. The V and J genes are TRBV4-3 and TRBJ2-3, with D possibly TRBD1 on 6 matching bases. Germline V gene lookup returns CDR1 LGHNA and CDR2 YSLEER. Trimming cost V 2 bases and J 0 bases, with 9 bases left between them. This CDR3 spans 15 amino acids. CDR3 amino acids: CASSQSTGSTDTQYF. Written as DNA, the CDR3 is TGCGCCAGCAGCCAAAGTACAGGGAGCACAGATACGCAGTATTTT.

The rearrangement uses TRBV28 and TRBJ1-4, with unresolved D. Trimming pared 3 bases from V and 1 base from J, leaving 9 bases between. The CDR3 is 15 residues long. Germline-derived CDR1 and CDR2 are MDHEN and SYDVKM. CDR3 protein: CASSFTTGTNEKLFF. The CDR3 DNA sequence: TGTGCCAGCAGTTTCACGACTGGAACTAATGAAAAACTGTTTTTT.

The gene calls are TRBV5-1 and TRBJ2-7; 8 nucleotides align to TRBD1. With V trimmed by 4 bases and J by 1 base, 4 bases remained unmatched. The CDR3 consists of 14 residues. CDR1 and CDR2 (germline): SGHRS, YFSETQ. The CDR3 here is CASSDRGRSYEQYF. The CDR3 DNA sequence: TGCGCCAGCAGCGACAGGGGACGGTCCTACGAGCAGTACTTC.

CDR3 amino acids: CASSLLAGLNSKRLSYNEQFF. In nucleotides, the CDR3 is TGTGCCAGCAGTTTATTAGCGGGACTAAACAGTAAAAGACTCTCCTACAATGAGCAGTTCTTC. The V gene is TRBV27, the J gene TRBJ2-1, with 8 positions matching TRBD2. The germline V gene has CDR1 MNHEY and CDR2 SMNVEV (reference sequence). After removal of 1 base from V and 0 bases from J, the junction contained 17 bases not matched to a gene. The CDR3 is 21 residues long.

The J gene is TRBJ1-2, the V gene TRBV9, with D unresolved. The CDR3 totals 12 residues. Trimming removed 3 bases from V and 6 bases from J, with 9 bases in between. CDR1 and CDR2 (germline): SGDLS, YYNGEE. The CDR3 protein is CASSARVDGYTF. CDR3 bases: TGTGCCAGCAGCGCACGAGTGGATGGCTACACCTTC.

The chain is built from TRBV2 and TRBJ2-1, with 8 positions matching TRBD2. The CDR3 runs to 15 residues. Germline V gives CDR1 SNHLY, CDR2 FYNNEI. Trimming cost V 6 bases and J 4 bases; bases outside gene matches: 8. The CDR3 sequence is CASSLAGPPYNEQFF. CDR3 in DNA: TGTGCCAGCAGCTTAGCGGGGCCACCGTACAATGAGCAGTTCTTC.

Turning to this clone: Other DNA sequences in the same sample also yield this CDR3. The CDR3 sequence is CASSYSGGGYTF. The CDR3 DNA is TGTGCCAGCAGTTACTCGGGGGGTGGCTACACCTTC. The chain joins TRBV6-5 to TRBJ1-2, with D perhaps TRBD1 (5 bases). This CDR3 comprises 12 residues. The germline gives CDR1 MNHEY, CDR2 SVGAGI. The ends were cut back, 0 bases at V and 7 bases at J, with 6 bases in the middle.

The chain carries TRBV5-6 and TRBJ2-7, with D possibly TRBD2 on 5 matching bases. Trimming took 1 base from V and 6 from J, leaving 11 bases between them. Germline loops: CDR1 SGHDT, CDR2 YYEEEE. The CDR3 length is 13 residues. The CDR3 DNA sequence: TGTGCCAGCAGCTTGTCGCTAGCCGGCGAGCAGTACTTC. Residues: CASSLSLAGEQYF.

This sequence joins TRBV7-8 and TRBJ1-2, with D maybe TRBD1 (6 bases). This CDR3 is 15 amino acids long. V shed 4 bases and J shed 3 bases, with 15 bases lying between them. Per the germline V gene, CDR1 is SGHVS and CDR2 is FQNEAQ. DNA for the CDR3: TGTGCCAGCAGCTCGGATGGACAGACCTACTATGGCTACACCTTC. Protein: CASSSDGQTYYGYTF.

J is TRBJ1-2 and V is TRBV7-6, with 7 bases fitting TRBD1. Looked up from germline, CDR1 is SGHVS and CDR2 is FNYEAQ. The CDR3 is 13 amino acids. Losses at the gene ends were 5 bases for V and 7 bases for J; bases not matched to a gene: 7. CDR3 amino acids: CASSQTGAGGYTF. In DNA form, the CDR3 reads TGTGCCAGCAGCCAAACAGGGGCGGGTGGCTACACCTTC.

Comments on this clone: The sample contains more than one DNA sequence encoding this CDR3. The gene calls are TRBV27 and TRBJ2-6; possible D gene TRBD1, 6 bases. The V end lost 4 bases, the J end lost 0 bases, and 13 bases lay between the germline ends. This CDR3 comprises 17 residues. The germline CDR1 and CDR2 sequences are MNHEY and SMNVEV (reference sequence). As DNA, the CDR3 is TGTGCCAGCAGTTCCCGGACAGTAAGCTCTGGGGCCAACGTCCTGACTTTC. Translating gives CASSSRTVSSGANVLTF.

The chain joins TRBV7-9 to TRBJ2-2; D is perhaps TRBD2 (5 bases). The CDR3 runs to 14 residues. The germline V gene has CDR1 SEHNR and CDR2 FQNEAQ (reference sequence). Trimming took 4 bases from V and 4 from J, leaving 10 bases between them. In nucleotides, the CDR3 is TGTGCCAGCAGCTGGTCGAGGGTCACCGGGGAGCTGTTTTTT. Translation gives CASSWSRVTGELFF.

The rearrangement links TRBV7-9 to TRBJ1-5; D gene ambiguous. Trimming removed 3 bases from V and 6 bases from J, with 21 bases in between. The CDR3 length is 17 residues. Germline V gene data show CDR1 as SEHNR and CDR2 as FQNEAQ (reference sequence). In DNA form, the CDR3 reads TGTGCCAGCAGCTTTGCGGCCGGGGAAAGCTTGGGTCAGCCCCAGCATTTT. Protein product: CASSFAAGESLGQPQHF.

The chain uses TRBV5-6 and TRBJ2-5; TRBD1 might be the D (6 bases). Trimming stripped 3 bases from V and 2 bases from J, with 11 bases between. Per the germline V gene, CDR1 is SGHDT and CDR2 is YYEEEE. The CDR3 spans 14 residues. The CDR3 is CASSYTGLQETQYF. The CDR3 nucleotides are TGTGCCAGCAGCTATACAGGGCTTCAAGAGACCCAGTACTTC.

V usage is TRBV6-6 and J usage is TRBJ2-5; 11 nucleotides line up with TRBD1. Gene TRBJ2-7 matches the end of the DNA better, so the J call may be wrong. Per the germline V gene, CDR1 is MNHNY and CDR2 is SVGAGI (reference sequence). This CDR3 is 15 amino acids long. The CDR3 DNA follows: TGTGCCAGCAGCTACGGGGACAGGGGGTTCTACGAGCAGTACTTC. It encodes CASSYGDRGFYEQYF.